This T cell receptor (beta chain) was sequenced for a study of CD8 T cells in ankylosing spondylitis. Libraries for TCR beta were made by quantitative 5'-RACE with molecular barcodes. TCRdb recomputed calls from the 5' RACE reads with MiXCR, one row per CDR3 protein. The data hold just over 150,000 distinct CDR3 sequences, with approximately 16% observed a single time. The germline V gene encodes CDR1 GTSNPN and CDR2 SVGIG (reference sequence). This CDR3 spans 14 amino acids. V was pared by 1 base and J by 4 bases, with 10 bases between. Points from the study as a whole: Reportedly, disease-linked clones are significantly enriched in ankylosing spondylitis patients' matched synovial fluid. A motif in TCR beta, a set of seven to nine highly homologous variants, appeared characteristic of ankylosing spondylitis blood.

On this clonotype itself: Its antigen is unidentified.

Sequencing was performed on blood, either unsorted or a sorted T cell fraction (not recorded which). The rearrangement joins TRBV30 to TRBJ2-2; D not certain. This receptor was obtained from a male donor with ankylosing spondylitis or in good health (not recorded which). CDR3 region: CAWSAVKGTGELFF. The CDR3 DNA sequence: TGTGCCTGGAGTGCAGTCAAGGGCACCGGGGAGCTGTTTTTT.